The TCR beta chain under discussion was sequenced for a study of blood T cells in healthy people across ages. To note about this clonotype: Its antigen is as yet unknown.

Germline CDR1 and CDR2: SQVTM and ANQGSEA. The germline V and J ends were trimmed by 4 bases and 4 bases, with 10 bases remaining between them. This CDR3 is built from 12 residues. The authors ran a second PCR of roughly 6 to 12 cycles using a sample-barcoded 5' primer and a J-beta primer mix. TCRdb called the 5' RACE reads again in MiXCR, with one record for every CDR3 protein. The sample carries 550,000 to 750,000 distinct CDR3 sequences, 21% recorded once. Overall study results and limits: Comparison with aged donors showed that long-lived donors had more naive CD4+ cells and higher diversity.

The TCR was taken from a man aged 70-80 years in good health. The sample consisted of blood. This chain connects TRBV29-1 to TRBJ1-1; no definite D call. This chain's CDR3 is CSVGRYSTEAFF. As DNA, the CDR3 is TGCAGCGTTGGCCGATATAGCACTGAAGCTTTCTTT.